Shown below are 32 T cell receptor beta chains from a single sample sequenced in a study of shared clonotypes between healthy human individuals. The naive CD8 population came from CD45RO-negative cells selected for CCR7, without terminally differentiated effector memory CD45RA+ cells. The data were produced by immunoSEQ multiplex PCR, yet TCRdb's version contains in-frame clones alone and is incomplete. The data contain roughly 590,000 clones, roughly 96% of them singletons. The sequenced sample was naive CD8+ T cells sorted from blood. All receptors come from a woman under 40 in good health.

A word on this clone: Other DNA sequences in the sample encode the same CDR3. The J gene is TRBJ2-7, the V gene TRBV27; possibly TRBD2 for D (6 bases). V lost 3 bases and J lost 0, with 9 bases in between. This CDR3 is 14 amino acids long. CDR1 is MNHEY, CDR2 SMNVEV, per germline (reference sequence). The CDR3 DNA is TGTGCCAGCAGTTTGACCGGGAGCTCCTACGAGCAGTACTTC. Protein sequence: CASSLTGSSYEQYF.

This chain links TRBV9 with TRBJ2-7; D is uncertain. CDR1 and CDR2 (germline): SGDLS, YYNGEE. V lost 4 bases and J 4 bases, leaving 9 bases between the germline ends. CDR3 size: 12 residues. As DNA, the CDR3 is TGTGCCAGCAGCAACGTCGCGTACGAGCAGTACTTC. Its translation: CASSNVAYEQYF.

The chain carries TRBV27 and TRBJ2-6; the D is unclear. The CDR3 is 15 amino acids. V gave up 0 bases and J gave up 3 bases, with 6 bases separating them. CDR1 and CDR2 (germline): MNHEY, SMNVEV (reference sequence). CDR3 region: CASSLSGIGANVLTF. DNA of the CDR3: TGTGCCAGCAGTTTATCAGGGATTGGGGCCAACGTCCTGACTTTC.

Here the CDR3 reads CATSREGWDAWNTQYF. Written as DNA, the CDR3 is TGTGCCACCAGCAGGGAGGGGTGGGATGCGTGGAATACGCAGTATTTT. The chain employs TRBV15 and TRBJ2-3; D perhaps matches TRBD2 (6 bases). The V end lost 3 bases, the J end lost 7 bases, and 20 bases lay between the germline ends. This CDR3 region has 16 residues. Per the germline V gene, CDR1 is LNHNV and CDR2 is YYDKDF (reference sequence). Full variable domain (outside the CDR3, taken from reference TRBV15 and TRBJ2-3): DAMVIQNPRYQVTQFGKPVTLSCSQTLNHNVMYWYQQKSSQAPKLLFHYYDKDFNNEADTPDNFQSRRPNTSFCFLDIRSPGLGDTAMYLCATSREGWDAWNTQYFGPGTRLTVL.

The V and J genes are TRBV5-1 and TRBJ1-2; D remains unclear. The V gene lost 1 base and the J gene lost 1 base, with 8 bases spanning the gap. The V gene's germline CDR1 is SGHRS and CDR2 YFSETQ. The CDR3 covers 14 residues. The CDR3, as DNA: TGCGCCAGCAGCTTGTGGGCTCTTAACTATGGCTACACCTTC. This encodes CASSLWALNYGYTF. Full variable domain (missing parts from reference TRBV5-1 and TRBJ1-2): KAGVTQTPRYLIKTRGQQVTLSCSPISGHRSVSWYQQTPGQGLQFLFEYFSETQRNKGNFPGRFSGRQFSNSRSEMNVSTLELGDSALYLCASSLWALNYGYTFGSGTRLTVV.

The J gene is TRBJ2-1, the V gene TRBV27; 14 bases are shared with TRBD2. The CDR3 totals 22 residues. Germline-derived CDR1 and CDR2 are MNHEY and SMNVEV (reference sequence). V gave up 4 bases and J gave up 5 bases; unmatched junction bases: 22. DNA of the CDR3: TGTGCCAGCAGTTCCTTTTCTCCCACCGGGACTAGCGGGAGTCTCGGCAACAATGAGCAGTTCTTC. Translating gives CASSSFSPTGTSGSLGNNEQFF.

A word on this clone: Other DNA sequences in this sample translate to the same CDR3. The rearrangement uses TRBV19 and TRBJ2-7, with a weak D call TRBD1 (5 bases). Trimming left V 6 bases short and J 3 bases short, with 6 bases between. Germline assignment: CDR1 LNHDA and CDR2 SQIVND (reference sequence). CDR3 length equals 11 residues. CDR3 residues: CASSTGYEQYF. CDR3 in DNA: TGTGCCAGTAGCACAGGCTACGAGCAGTACTTC.

The gene calls are TRBV4-1 and TRBJ2-3, with 12 nucleotides matching TRBD2. V lost 3 bases to trimming and J lost 4 bases; unmatched junction nucleotides: 11. This CDR3 is 18 amino acids long. The germline V gene has CDR1 MGHRA and CDR2 YSYEKL. CDR3 loop: CASSHTPTSGRSPDTQYF. Written as DNA, the CDR3 is TGCGCCAGCAGCCACACCCCGACTAGCGGGAGATCCCCAGATACGCAGTATTTT.

This clone was detected only a few times. The rearrangement links TRBV29-1 to TRBJ1-1; tentative D call: TRBD1 (6 bases). Germline V gives CDR1 SQVTM, CDR2 ANQGSEA. The CDR3 has 13 residues. V lost 6 bases to trimming and J lost 0 bases, with 11 bases between them. The CDR3 nucleotides read TGCAGCGTAGGGGGAGGGATGAACACTGAAGCTTTCTTT. This encodes CSVGGGMNTEAFF.

This clone showed up just a few times. The chain has TRBV27 and TRBJ1-5; D gene unclear. Germline assignment: CDR1 MNHEY and CDR2 SMNVEV (reference sequence). The CDR3 has 13 residues. Deletions cut 3 bases from V and 4 bases from J, with 7 bases between. The CDR3 reads CASSFEENQPQHF. CDR3 sequence (DNA): TGTGCCAGCAGTTTTGAGGAGAATCAGCCCCAGCATTTT.

CDR3 in amino acids: CATIDRATSYEQYF. DNA for the CDR3: TGTGCCACCATAGACAGAGCAACCTCCTACGAGCAGTACTTC. This chain joins TRBV10-3 and TRBJ2-7; D may be TRBD1 (5 bases). This CDR3 is built from 14 residues. Trimming pared 10 bases from V and 0 bases from J, leaving 16 bases between. Germline loops: CDR1 ENHRY, CDR2 SYGVKD.

This chain links TRBV9 with TRBJ1-4; no firm D call. CDR1 and CDR2 (germline): SGDLS, YYNGEE. V lost 0 bases and J 8 bases, leaving 8 bases between the germline ends. This CDR3 has 13 residues. The CDR3 region is CASSVAALEKLFF. The CDR3 region has the DNA TGTGCCAGCAGCGTAGCCGCGCTGGAAAAACTGTTTTTT.

This chain joins TRBV29-1 and TRBJ1-1; no clear D. V lost 6 bases and J lost 1, with 15 bases in between. CDR3 size: 14 residues. Germline V gives CDR1 SQVTM, CDR2 ANQGSEA. The CDR3 DNA is TGCAGCGTCGTACCGGGTGGAAGGAACACTGAAGCTTTCTTT. This encodes CSVVPGGRNTEAFF.

The gene calls are TRBV19 and TRBJ2-6; weak D call: TRBD2 (5 bases). The length of the CDR3 is 15 residues. CDR1 and CDR2 (germline): LNHDA, SQIVND (reference sequence). This CDR3 reads CATLNRDSGANVLTF. CDR3 sequence (DNA): TGTGCGACCCTGAATCGGGACTCTGGGGCCAACGTCCTGACTTTC.

The chain joins TRBV27 to TRBJ2-3; D uncertain. The CDR3 runs to 16 residues. V gave up 0 bases and J gave up 4 bases, with 14 bases separating them. Germline lookup yields CDR1 MNHEY and CDR2 SMNVEV (reference sequence). The CDR3 nucleotides read TGTGCCAGCAGTTTATCTCCGGGTACCCCCCCAGATACGCAGTATTTT. Protein sequence: CASSLSPGTPPDTQYF.

The chain is built from TRBV6-1 and TRBJ1-1, with 10 positions matching TRBD1. V was pared by 4 bases and J by 5 bases, with 4 bases of the junction left unmatched. CDR3 size: 14 residues. Germline V gene lookup returns CDR1 MNHNS and CDR2 SASEGT. For the CDR3, the DNA is TGTGCCAGCAGTGGGGGGGACAGGGGAACTGAAGCTTTCTTT. Protein: CASSGGDRGTEAFF.

The chain recombines TRBV7-6 with TRBJ2-2; 7 bases map to TRBD2. Germline trimming cut 4 bases from V and 8 bases from J; bases unmatched to any gene: 13. This CDR3 region has 16 residues. The germline CDR1 and CDR2 sequences are SGHVS and FNYEAQ. The CDR3 DNA reads TGTGCCAGCAGCTACCCTGGGGGAGGGCCCGTTGGGGAGCTGTTTTTT. Residues: CASSYPGGGPVGELFF.

The gene calls are TRBV6-1 and TRBJ2-5, with D perhaps given as TRBD1 or TRBD2 (5 bases each). In germline, CDR1 is MNHNS, CDR2 SASEGT. The germline V and J ends were trimmed by 7 bases and 10 bases, with 13 bases remaining between them. This CDR3 spans 11 amino acids. This chain's CDR3 is CASTGEGSQYF. CDR3 DNA: TGTGCCAGCACCGGAGAGGGGAGCCAGTACTTC.

The V call is TRBV5-1, the J call TRBJ2-1; 12 nucleotides line up with TRBD2. Germline V CDR1 and CDR2: SGHRS, YFSETQ. This CDR3 region has 15 residues. The junction had 5 bases not matched to a gene; V was cut back by 3 bases and J by 7 bases. CDR3 DNA sequence: TGCGCCAGCAGCTCGGAGACTAGCGGGAGTAATGAGCAGTTCTTC. Its protein is CASSSETSGSNEQFF.

The chain employs TRBV5-1 and TRBJ1-3; 7 nucleotides align to TRBD1. The CDR3 covers 16 residues. Per germline, CDR1 SGHRS and CDR2 YFSETQ. V lost 4 bases to trimming and J lost 3 bases; unmatched junction nucleotides: 10. CDR3 sequence reads: CASSADREGIGNTIYF. Written as DNA, the CDR3 is TGCGCCAGCAGCGCAGACAGGGAGGGTATTGGAAACACCATATATTTT.

V usage is TRBV7-9 and J usage is TRBJ2-3, with D perhaps matching TRBD1 or TRBD2 (7 bases each). Trimming shortened V by 6 bases and J by 5 bases, and 15 bases separated the two germline ends. CDR3 length: 14 amino acids. Germline V gives CDR1 SEHNR, CDR2 FQNEAQ (reference sequence). This chain's CDR3 is CASRFTGEGDTQYF. CDR3 DNA: TGTGCCAGCAGGTTTACAGGGGAGGGAGATACGCAGTATTTT.

This chain connects TRBV5-4 to TRBJ1-5; possible D gene TRBD1, 6 bases. This CDR3 is built from 13 residues. Per the germline V gene, CDR1 is SGHNT and CDR2 is YYREEE (reference sequence). V lost 4 bases and J lost 6, with 11 bases in between. The CDR3 reads CASSEGGSQPQHF. In nucleotides, the CDR3 is TGTGCCAGCAGCGAAGGGGGGAGTCAGCCCCAGCATTTT.

The J gene is TRBJ2-2, the V gene TRBV27; possibly TRBD1 for D (6 bases). CDR1 is MNHEY, CDR2 SMNVEV, per germline (reference sequence). Deletions cut 3 bases from V and 4 bases from J, with 15 bases between. The CDR3 totals 16 residues. In DNA form, the CDR3 reads TGTGCCAGCAGTTTCTCAATTGGGGGCGGCACCGGGGAGCTGTTTTTT. This codes for CASSFSIGGGTGELFF.

The chain recombines TRBV27 with TRBJ2-5; D call uncertain. The CDR3 has 15 amino acids. Trimming removed 5 bases at V and 3 bases at J, with 16 bases between. Germline V gene data show CDR1 as MNHEY and CDR2 as SMNVEV (reference sequence). The CDR3 nucleotides are TGTGCCAGCAGTGTTGGAACTCGGAATAAAGAGACCCAGTACTTC. Protein: CASSVGTRNKETQYF.

This clone was recorded only once. The gene calls are TRBV5-5 and TRBJ2-7; 8 positions agree with TRBD1. Germline CDR1 is SGHKS and CDR2 is YYEKEE (reference sequence). V trimming: 2 bases; J trimming: 5 bases; junction bases outside the gene matches: 6. The CDR3 is 14 amino acids. CDR3 sequence reads: CASSLPDRDHEQYF. The CDR3 nucleotides read TGTGCCAGCAGCTTACCGGACAGGGACCACGAGCAGTACTTC.

The chain has TRBV27 and TRBJ2-1; D may match TRBD1 or TRBD2 (5 bases each). This CDR3 spans 19 amino acids. Germline V lookup: CDR1 MNHEY, CDR2 SMNVEV (reference sequence). V dropped 2 bases and J dropped 1 base, with 21 bases sitting between them. The CDR3 region has the DNA TGTGCCAGCAGTTTAGGGGCCGGGACGGCAGAGGGTTCCTACAATGAGCAGTTCTTC. Amino acid sequence: CASSLGAGTAEGSYNEQFF.

Note on this clone: The sample carries other DNA sequences with the same CDR3. The chain joins TRBV11-2 to TRBJ2-7; D could derive from TRBD1 or TRBD2 (5 bases each). V was pared by 3 bases and J by 4 bases, with 10 bases between. This CDR3 region has 13 residues. The germline V gene encodes CDR1 SGHAT and CDR2 FQNNGV. In DNA, the CDR3 is TGTGCCAGCAGCTTTGGGGGACCTTACGAGCAGTACTTC. Its protein product is CASSFGGPYEQYF.

The rearrangement joins TRBV4-1 to TRBJ2-7; possibly TRBD1 for D (6 bases). V lost 2 bases and J 2 bases, leaving 10 bases between the germline ends. This CDR3 contains 14 residues. The germline gives CDR1 MGHRA, CDR2 YSYEKL. CDR3 coding DNA: TGCGCCAGCAGCCAATCACAGGGACCCTACGAGCAGTACTTC. Translating gives CASSQSQGPYEQYF.

This rearrangement joins TRBV7-9 to TRBJ2-2, with D unclear. V lost 1 base, J lost 9 bases, and 6 bases lay in between. CDR1 is SEHNR and CDR2 is FQNEAQ in the germline V gene (reference sequence). The CDR3 sequence is 12 residues long. The CDR3 DNA follows: TGTGCCAGCAGCTTAGACTCACGGGAGCTGTTTTTT. Amino acids: CASSLDSRELFF.

The chain carries TRBV5-1 and TRBJ1-2, with unresolved D. The V end lost 2 bases, the J end lost 6 bases, and 8 bases lay between the germline ends. The CDR3 consists of 12 residues. Germline CDR1 SGHRS, CDR2 YFSETQ. CDR3 nucleotide sequence: TGCGCCAGCAGCTTAATCGGGGATGGCTACACCTTC. Amino acids: CASSLIGDGYTF.

The genes are TRBV30 and TRBJ1-4; D is uncertain. The V and J ends lost 1 base and 0 bases respectively, with 0 bases between them. Germline CDR1 and CDR2: GTSNPN and SVGIG (reference sequence). There are 12 residues in the CDR3. This CDR3 is CAWSATNEKLFF. Written as DNA, the CDR3 is TGTGCCTGGAGTGCAACTAATGAAAAACTGTTTTTT.

Turning to this clone: Relative to the germline gene, one junction end is altered; a read error may explain this. The rearrangement links TRBV29-1 to TRBJ2-5; tentatively, D is TRBD1 or TRBD2 (5 bases each). The CDR3 length is 14 residues. Germline values: CDR1 SQVTM, CDR2 ANQGSEA. DNA for the CDR3: TGCAGCGTTCAAGATGGACAAGCGGCAGAGACCCAGTACTTC. It specifies CSVQDGQAAETQYF.